A selection of T cell receptor beta chains follows, all from one sample in a study of T cells in Graves' hyperthyroidism and ophthalmopathy. TCRdb reprocessed the multiplex PCR reads via MiXCR and lists one record per CDR3 protein. The sample consists of around 800,000 distinct CDR3 sequences, over 35% of them appearing once. The sample was blood. These receptors came from a man younger than 35 with Graves' hyperthyroidism. CDR3s include the opening cysteine and the closing phenylalanine or tryptophan.

v_gene	CDR3aa
TRBV29-1	CSATDGTNGYTF
TRBV13	CVSLDEGGGNGYTF
TRBV9	CASSFGRKIETQYF
TRBV7-9	CASSTSGTPTYEQYF
TRBV5-1	CASSSVDSPLHF
TRBV7-9	CAGRATGVMRQPQHF
TRBV7-9	CASSFSTGINYGYTF
TRBV7-6	CASSQASGLADNEKLFF
TRBV2	CASSDGQGAINGYTF
TRBV9	CASSSPLEGGNTIYF
TRBV5-1	CASSSDISDEQYF
TRBV11-2	CASSLTEANTGELFF
TRBV2	CASSSLAGVKNEQYF
TRBV10-3	CASSIRTSGVDEQYF
TRBV20-1	CSAVASATYNEQFF
TRBV20-1	CSAPPGGGAYGYTF
TRBV20-1	CSATRQGLSYEQYF
TRBV20-1	CSARGGTGDSGFSYEQYF
TRBV7-2	CASSFYRDSYEQYF
TRBV5-1	CASHPTGGLNSRTEPLHF
TRBV15	CATRSRGGNQPQHF
TRBV7-2	CASSLGQGGGALHF
TRBV12-3/TRBV12-4	CASSFPINGIHEQYF
TRBV4-1	CASSQGTHNYEQYF
TRBV2	CASTDNLETQYF
TRBV19	CASSISAGNTQYF
TRBV4-1	CASSQGVKGEKLFF
TRBV20-1	CRGGSASPYEQYF
TRBV29-1	CSSFWTEAFF
TRBV7-2	CASSLAVAGTGGSPLHF
TRBV12-3/TRBV12-4	CASSLDGSSYGYTF
TRBV7-2	CASSSIGLHQPQHF